The T cell receptor beta chain described here comes from a study of blood T cell repertoires in COVID-19. The repertoire was sequenced with immunoSEQ multiplex PCR; TCRdb's copy has only in-frame clones and lacks some. The table lists 150,000 to 200,000 clones, about 86% of them singletons. Germline V gene lookup returns CDR1 SEHNR and CDR2 FQNEAQ (reference sequence). This CDR3 contains 17 residues. V shed 5 bases and J 6 bases; nucleotides not matched to a gene: 14. Sequenced sample: peripheral blood. This TCR was sampled from a man aged 50 to 59 with active or convalescent COVID-19. J is TRBJ2-2 and V is TRBV7-9; 8 nucleotides agree with TRBD1. The chain's CDR3 is CASSRQGAGSGSGELFF. The DNA for the CDR3 is TGTGCCAGCAGCCGCCAGGGGGCGGGTTCGGGATCCGGGGAGCTGTTTTTT.